One sample yielded the 3 T cell receptor beta chains listed below, sequenced in a study of T cell responses to AZD1222 COVID-19 vaccine. Assay used: immunoSEQ multiplex PCR; TCRdb lists only in-frame clones, some missing. The repertoire has approximately 130,000 clones, approximately 85% of them found once; the top ten carry about 7.9%. The input for sequencing was peripheral blood, taken 28 days after the second dose of the MenACWY control vaccine. These receptor sequences come from an adult who received the MenACWY meningococcal vaccine as a control.

In this sample, this clone turned up once. V gene TRBV6-6 combines with J gene TRBJ2-5; TRBD1 might be the D (5 bases). V lost 7 bases, J lost 5 bases, and 8 bases lay in between. The CDR3 consists of 11 residues. Germline V gives CDR1 MNHNY, CDR2 SVGAGI (reference sequence). CDR3 sequence reads: CASNNRETQYF. The CDR3 DNA follows: TGTGCCAGCAACAACAGGGAGACCCAGTACTTC.

The chain links TRBV20-1 to TRBJ2-5, with 7 bases matching TRBD2. Germline V CDR1 and CDR2: DFQATT, SNEGSKA (reference sequence). This CDR3 contains 13 residues. With 3 bases clipped from V and 5 bases from J, the junction kept 6 bases outside the gene matches. In DNA form, the CDR3 reads TGCAGTGCTAGTTTACCCGGGAGGGAGACCCAGTACTTC. This translates into CSASLPGRETQYF.

V is TRBV9 and J is TRBJ2-3; 9 bases fit TRBD2. Unmatched junction bases numbered 6, after V lost 0 bases and J lost 4 bases. CDR3 length: 16 amino acids. Per the germline V gene, CDR1 is SGDLS and CDR2 is YYNGEE. The CDR3 DNA reads TGTGCCAGCAGCGTAGGTACTAGCGGGTACGCAGATACGCAGTATTTT. This encodes CASSVGTSGYADTQYF.